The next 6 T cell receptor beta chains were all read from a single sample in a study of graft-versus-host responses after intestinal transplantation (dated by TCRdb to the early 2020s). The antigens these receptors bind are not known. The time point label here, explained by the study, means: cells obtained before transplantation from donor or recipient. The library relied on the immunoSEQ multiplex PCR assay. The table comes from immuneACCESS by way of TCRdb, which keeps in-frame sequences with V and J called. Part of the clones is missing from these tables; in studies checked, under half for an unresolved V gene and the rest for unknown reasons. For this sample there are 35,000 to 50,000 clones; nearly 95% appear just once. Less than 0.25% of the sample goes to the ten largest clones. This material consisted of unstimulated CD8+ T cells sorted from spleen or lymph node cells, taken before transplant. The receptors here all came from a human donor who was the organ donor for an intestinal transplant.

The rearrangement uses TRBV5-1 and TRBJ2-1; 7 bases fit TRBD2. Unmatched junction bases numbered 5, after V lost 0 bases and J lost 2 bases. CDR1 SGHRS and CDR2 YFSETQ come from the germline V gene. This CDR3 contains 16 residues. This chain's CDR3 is CASSLDQGGPYNEQFF. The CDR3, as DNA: TGCGCCAGCAGCTTGGATCAGGGAGGGCCCTACAATGAGCAGTTCTTC.

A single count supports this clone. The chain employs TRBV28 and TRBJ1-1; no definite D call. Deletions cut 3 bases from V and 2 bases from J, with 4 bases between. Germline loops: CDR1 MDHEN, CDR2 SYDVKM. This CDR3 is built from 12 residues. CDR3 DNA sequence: TGTGCCAGCAGTTTGGGAAACACTGAAGCTTTCTTT. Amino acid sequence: CASSLGNTEAFF.

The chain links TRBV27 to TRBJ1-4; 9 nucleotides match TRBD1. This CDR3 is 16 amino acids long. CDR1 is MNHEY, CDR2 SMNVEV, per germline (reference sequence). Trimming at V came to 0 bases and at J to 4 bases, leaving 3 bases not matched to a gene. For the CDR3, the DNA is TGTGCCAGCAGTTTATCGGGGACAGGGAATAATGAAAAACTGTTTTTT. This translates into CASSLSGTGNNEKLFF.

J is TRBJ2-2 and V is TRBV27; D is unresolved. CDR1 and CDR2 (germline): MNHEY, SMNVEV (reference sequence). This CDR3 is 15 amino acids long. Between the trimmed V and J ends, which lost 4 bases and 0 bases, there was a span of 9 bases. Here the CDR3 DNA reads TGTGCCAGCAGTTCGACTTTAACGAACACCGGGGAGCTGTTTTTT. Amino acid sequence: CASSSTLTNTGELFF.

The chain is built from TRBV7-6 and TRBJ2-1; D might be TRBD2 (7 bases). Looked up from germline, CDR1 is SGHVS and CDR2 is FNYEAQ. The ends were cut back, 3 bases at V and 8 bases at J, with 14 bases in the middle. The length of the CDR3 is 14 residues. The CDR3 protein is CASSFGGGGYEQFF. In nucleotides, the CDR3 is TGTGCCAGCAGCTTCGGGGGCGGGGGCTATGAGCAGTTCTTC.

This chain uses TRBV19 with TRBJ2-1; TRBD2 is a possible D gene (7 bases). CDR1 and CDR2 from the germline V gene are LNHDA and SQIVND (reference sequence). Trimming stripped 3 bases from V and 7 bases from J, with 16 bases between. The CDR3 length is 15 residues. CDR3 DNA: TGTGCCAGTAGTATGGTGGGGGGGCCGGTGAATGAGCAGTTCTTC. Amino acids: CASSMVGGPVNEQFF.